A selection of T cell receptor beta chains follows, all from one sample in a study of shared clonotypes between healthy human individuals. The protocol was immunoSEQ multiplex PCR, while the TCRdb copy is restricted to in-frame clones and leaves out a portion. The data contain around 2.5 million clones, over 85% of them singletons. The sample was naive CD4+ T cells from PBMCs. These receptors came from a man younger than 35 in good health. Some clones in this sample may be carry-over from other donors' samples. Both conserved end residues are part of each CDR3. A D gene is named only where the DNA matches it firmly. The listing skips clone size in some rows; elsewhere it reads once, few, many or a size class.

CDR3aa: CASSPMDRAITF
CDR3nt: TGTGCCAGCAGCCCCATGGACAGGGCCATCACATTC
d_gene: TRBD1
v_gene: TRBV7-2
j_gene: TRBJ1-2
abundance: once
len: 12

CDR3aa: CASSGRETYEQYF
CDR3nt: TGTGCCAGCAGTGGTCGGGAAACCTACGAGCAGTACTTC
d_gene: NA
v_gene: TRBV25-1
j_gene: TRBJ2-7
abundance: NA
len: 13

CDR3aa: CASRPIQGGGNTEAFF
CDR3nt: TGTGCCAGCCGCCCTATCCAGGGAGGGGGGAACACTGAAGCTTTCTTT
d_gene: NA
v_gene: TRBV2
j_gene: TRBJ1-1
abundance: NA
len: 16

CDR3aa: CASRGLPGYGYTF
CDR3nt: TGTGCCAGCCGGGGCCTTCCTGGGTATGGCTACACCTTC
d_gene: NA
v_gene: TRBV2
j_gene: TRBJ1-2
abundance: NA
len: 13

CDR3aa: CASSLATGAGTEAFF
CDR3nt: TGTGCCAGCAGCTTAGCCACGGGGGCTGGCACTGAAGCTTTCTTT
d_gene: NA
v_gene: TRBV7-2
j_gene: TRBJ1-1
abundance: once
len: 15

CDR3aa: CASSVGADPPHEQYF
CDR3nt: TGTGCCAGCAGCGTAGGCGCAGATCCCCCACACGAGCAGTACTTC
d_gene: NA
v_gene: TRBV9
j_gene: TRBJ2-7
abundance: once
len: 15

CDR3aa: CASSAGARETQYF
CDR3nt: TGTGCCAGCAGCGCAGGGGCTCGGGAGACCCAGTACTTC
d_gene: NA
v_gene: TRBV7-3
j_gene: TRBJ2-5
abundance: NA
len: 13

CDR3aa: CAIRLAGVDTQYF
CDR3nt: TGTGCCATCAGATTAGCGGGAGTAGATACGCAGTATTTT
d_gene: TRBD2
v_gene: TRBV10-3
j_gene: TRBJ2-3
abundance: NA
len: 13

CDR3aa: CASSQDGATLFQETQYF
CDR3nt: TGCGCCAGCAGCCAAGATGGAGCCACCCTGTTCCAAGAGACCCAGTACTTC
d_gene: NA
v_gene: TRBV4-1
j_gene: TRBJ2-5
abundance: NA
len: 17

CDR3aa: CASRDHRGYTGELFF
CDR3nt: TGTGCCAGCAGAGACCACAGGGGATACACCGGGGAGCTGTTTTTT
d_gene: TRBD1
v_gene: TRBV2
j_gene: TRBJ2-2
abundance: NA
len: 15

CDR3aa: CASSQERAAYNEQFF
CDR3nt: TGTGCCAGCAGCCAAGAAAGGGCCGCGTACAATGAGCAGTTCTTC
d_gene: NA
v_gene: TRBV4-2
j_gene: TRBJ2-1
abundance: once
len: 15

CDR3aa: CASSGRDGQRPYEQYF
CDR3nt: TGTGCCAGCAGCGGTCGGGACGGTCAACGCCCCTACGAGCAGTACTTC
d_gene: NA
v_gene: TRBV7-9
j_gene: TRBJ2-7
abundance: NA
len: 16

CDR3aa: CASSFGVGRGNTEAFF
CDR3nt: TGTGCCAGCAGCTTTGGGGTGGGCAGGGGGAACACTGAAGCTTTCTTT
d_gene: NA
v_gene: TRBV7-9
j_gene: TRBJ1-1
abundance: NA
len: 16

CDR3aa: CASSRDVYGGSPLHF
CDR3nt: TGTGCCAGCAGCCGCGATGTCTATGGAGGCTCACCCCTCCACTTT
d_gene: NA
v_gene: TRBV2
j_gene: TRBJ1-6
abundance: NA
len: 15

CDR3aa: CASSLLRDRESDTQYF
CDR3nt: TGTGCCAGCAGCTTACTCCGGGACAGGGAGAGCGATACGCAGTATTTT
d_gene: TRBD1
v_gene: TRBV5-6
j_gene: TRBJ2-3
abundance: NA
len: 16

CDR3aa: CASSLAIVGEKLFF
CDR3nt: TGTGCCAGCAGCTTAGCTATTGTGGGTGAAAAACTGTTTTTT
d_gene: NA
v_gene: TRBV7-6
j_gene: TRBJ1-4
abundance: NA
len: 14

CDR3aa: CASSLAGPRNEQFF
CDR3nt: TGCGCCAGCAGCTTGGCAGGACCGCGCAATGAGCAGTTCTTC
d_gene: NA
v_gene: TRBV5-1
j_gene: TRBJ2-1
abundance: once
len: 14

CDR3aa: CASRPGQYNEQFF
CDR3nt: TGTGCCAGCAGGCCCGGACAGTACAATGAGCAGTTCTTC
d_gene: NA
v_gene: TRBV6-5
j_gene: TRBJ2-1
abundance: NA
len: 13

CDR3aa: CSVQRAHEQYF
CDR3nt: TGCAGCGTCCAACGGGCCCACGAGCAGTACTTC
d_gene: NA
v_gene: TRBV29-1
j_gene: TRBJ2-7
abundance: NA
len: 11

CDR3aa: CASSLVGQPNVYNEQFF
CDR3nt: TGCGCCAGCAGCTTGGTGGGCCAGCCCAACGTATACAATGAGCAGTTCTTC
d_gene: NA
v_gene: TRBV5-1
j_gene: TRBJ2-1
abundance: NA
len: 17

CDR3aa: CASSRDRGNEQFF
CDR3nt: TGTGCCAGCAGCAGGGACAGGGGGAATGAGCAGTTCTTC
d_gene: TRBD1
v_gene: TRBV9
j_gene: TRBJ2-1
abundance: NA
len: 13

CDR3aa: CASSLTGSGTEAFF
CDR3nt: TGCGCCAGCAGCCTAACAGGGAGTGGCACTGAAGCTTTCTTT
d_gene: NA
v_gene: TRBV5-1
j_gene: TRBJ1-1
abundance: NA
len: 14

CDR3aa: CASSPGLAVQFF
CDR3nt: TGTGCCAGCAGCCCTGGACTGGCGGTACAGTTCTTC
d_gene: NA
v_gene: TRBV27
j_gene: TRBJ2-1
abundance: NA
len: 12

CDR3aa: CASQGQLPTEAFF
CDR3nt: TGTGCCAGCCAGGGCCAGCTCCCCACTGAAGCTTTCTTT
d_gene: NA
v_gene: TRBV5-5
j_gene: TRBJ1-1
abundance: NA
len: 13

CDR3aa: CASSYSLGSSGYTF
CDR3nt: TGTGCCAGCAGTTACTCGCTGGGTTCGAGCGGCTACACCTTC
d_gene: NA
v_gene: TRBV6-6
j_gene: TRBJ1-2
abundance: NA
len: 14

CDR3aa: CASSSRQGAYEQYF
CDR3nt: TGTGCCAGCAGCTCTCGACAGGGGGCCTACGAGCAGTACTTC
d_gene: TRBD1
v_gene: TRBV11-2
j_gene: TRBJ2-7
abundance: NA
len: 14